Listed here are 25 T cell receptor beta chains from one sample, sequenced in a study of post-analysis software for immune sequencing data. Regarding the study as a whole: Roughly five TRBV segments occurring more often in patients than controls included TRBV5-6, TRBV5-1 and TRBV20-1.

Unique molecular identifiers were built into the TCR beta cDNA libraries. TCRdb itself ran the PCR reads through MiXCR, one entry per CDR3 protein. The sample lists 700,000 to 800,000 distinct CDR3 sequences; just under 30% were seen once. No antigen has been assigned to these receptors. Sequencing input: blood. These receptor sequences come from a girl between 10 and 17 years old with multiple sclerosis.

The chain has TRBV20-1 and TRBJ2-1, with 8 bases matching TRBD2. The CDR3 covers 13 residues. Germline V gene data show CDR1 as DFQATT and CDR2 as SNEGSKA (reference sequence). With V trimmed by 6 bases and J by 7 bases, 8 bases remained unmatched. The CDR3 nucleotides read TGCAGTGCAATTAGCGGGACTAGTAATGAGCAGTTCTTC. Translated: CSAISGTSNEQFF.

The chain couples TRBV12-3 or TRBV12-4 to TRBJ1-1, with D possibly being TRBD1 (5 bases). This CDR3 spans 14 amino acids. V dropped 4 bases and J dropped 8 bases, with 17 bases sitting between them. The CDR3 DNA reads TGTGCCAGCAGTTCGAACGCCGCAGCAGGGGAAGCTTTCTTT. Protein: CASSSNAAAGEAFF.

This chain connects TRBV20-1 to TRBJ2-5; D is perhaps TRBD1 (6 bases). Between the trimmed V and J ends, which lost 3 bases and 3 bases, there was a span of 17 bases. This CDR3 has 15 amino acids. The germline V gene encodes CDR1 DFQATT and CDR2 SNEGSKA (reference sequence). CDR3 sequence reads: CSARSGVAGEETQYF. In DNA, the CDR3 is TGCAGTGCTAGGAGTGGGGTAGCAGGGGAAGAGACCCAGTACTTC.

This clonotype was counted ten times or more. The chain links TRBV28 to TRBJ2-3; D remains unclear. The CDR3 is 13 amino acids. Trimming removed 2 bases at V and 4 bases at J, with 7 bases between. Germline lookup yields CDR1 MDHEN and CDR2 SYDVKM. CDR3 region: CASSLGSADTQYF. CDR3 DNA: TGTGCCAGCAGTTTAGGCTCCGCAGATACGCAGTATTTT.

This clonotype showed up just a few times. The V and J genes are TRBV2 and TRBJ2-1; 7 nucleotides match TRBD2. Losses at the gene ends were 4 bases for V and 2 bases for J; bases not matched to a gene: 5. Germline CDR1 SNHLY, CDR2 FYNNEI. The CDR3 is made up of 15 amino acids. CDR3 nucleotides: TGTGCCAGCAGTGTACGGGGGGACCCCTACAATGAGCAGTTCTTC. Residues: CASSVRGDPYNEQFF. The full variable domain, in which reference TRBV2 and TRBJ2-1 provide the parts outside the CDR3, is EPEVTQTPSHQVTQMGQEVILRCVPISNHLYFYWYRQILGQKVEFLVSFYNNEISEKSEIFDDQFSVERPDGSNFTLKIRSTKLEDSAMYFCASSVRGDPYNEQFFGPGTRLTVL.

This clonotype was picked up a small number of times. The V and J genes are TRBV4-1 and TRBJ1-1; D is undetermined. The V end was cut by 1 base, the J end by 5 bases, with 17 bases between. Germline-derived CDR1 and CDR2 are MGHRA and YSYEKL. The CDR3 runs to 16 residues. CDR3 DNA: TGCGCCAGCAGCCAAGTTCAGGTGACCCTCGGGACTGAAGCTTTCTTT. It codes for CASSQVQVTLGTEAFF.

This clonotype was observed a handful of times. J is TRBJ1-5 and V is TRBV10-3; 9 nucleotides line up with TRBD1. The CDR3 length is 15 residues. Germline CDR1 reads ENHRY; CDR2 reads SYGVKD. The V and J ends lost 2 bases and 6 bases, in that order; junction bases with no gene match: 5. CDR3 amino acids: CAISEAGTGTQPQHF. The CDR3 nucleotides are TGTGCCATCAGTGAGGCGGGGACAGGGACTCAGCCCCAGCATTTT.

CDR3 sequence reads: CASRRELNEKLFF. CDR3 bases: TGTGCCAGCAGAAGGGAGTTAAATGAAAAACTGTTTTTT. The chain combines TRBV28 with TRBJ1-4; D uncertain. CDR1 is MDHEN, CDR2 SYDVKM, per germline. The CDR3 sequence is 13 residues long. V was shortened by 6 bases and J by 5 bases, with 10 bases between the two germline ends.

This chain connects TRBV28 to TRBJ1-6, with no clear D. The CDR3 length is 15 residues. Germline assignment: CDR1 MDHEN and CDR2 SYDVKM. Trimming removed 7 bases from V and 1 base from J, with 11 bases in between. The CDR3 here is CASTLGLSYNSPLHF. DNA for the CDR3: TGTGCCAGCACCTTGGGCTTGTCCTATAATTCACCCCTCCACTTT.

This clonotype was found once. The J gene is TRBJ2-3, the V gene TRBV7-2; the match to TRBD2 covers 10 bases. Germline loops: CDR1 SGHTA, CDR2 FQGNSA. The CDR3 is 18 amino acids. V was clipped by 2 bases and J by 7 bases; unmatched bases: 15. The CDR3 bases are TGTGCCAGCAGCTTAAATGCGAGACTAGCGGGTGGTGAGTATACGCAGTATTTT. Translating gives CASSLNARLAGGEYTQYF. The full variable domain, with the rest looked up from reference TRBV7-2 and TRBJ2-3, is GAGVSQSPSNKVTEKGKDVELRCDPISGHTALYWYRQSLGQGLEFLIYFQGNSAPDKSGLPSDRFSAERTGGSVSTLTIQRTQQEDSAVYLCASSLNARLAGGEYTQYFGPGTRLTVL.

This clonotype was counted ten times or more. V gene TRBV5-1 combines with J gene TRBJ2-4; D not resolved. V lost 4 bases to trimming and J lost 1 base, with 12 bases between them. The germline V gene encodes CDR1 SGHRS and CDR2 YFSETQ. CDR3 length: 15 residues. The CDR3 reads CASSADGQAKNIQYF. For the CDR3, the DNA is TGCGCCAGCAGCGCTGATGGGCAGGCCAAAAACATTCAGTACTTC.

This clonotype was seen repeatedly, ten times or more. This chain joins TRBV20-1 and TRBJ2-5, with D perhaps matching TRBD1 (6 bases). V was trimmed by 0 bases and J by 1 base, leaving 12 bases between them. Per germline, CDR1 DFQATT and CDR2 SNEGSKA (reference sequence). The CDR3 spans 15 residues. CDR3 amino acids: CSARDLWTVQETQYF. Here the CDR3 DNA reads TGCAGTGCTAGAGATCTTTGGACAGTCCAAGAGACCCAGTACTTC.

V gene TRBV5-1 combines with J gene TRBJ1-2, with D unresolved. Per the germline V gene, CDR1 is SGHRS and CDR2 is YFSETQ. The CDR3 covers 16 residues. The V end lost 0 bases, the J end lost 2 bases, and 14 bases lay between the germline ends. The chain's CDR3 is CASSLGPGRANYGYTF. The CDR3 nucleotides read TGCGCCAGCAGCTTGGGTCCGGGGAGGGCGAACTATGGCTACACCTTC.

The chain recombines TRBV7-2 with TRBJ2-3; 16 bases line up with TRBD2. Per the germline V gene, CDR1 is SGHTA and CDR2 is FQGNSA. The V gene end was trimmed by 4 bases and the J gene end by 0 bases; junction bases not matched to a gene: 4. This CDR3 contains 18 residues. The CDR3 DNA follows: TGTGCCAGCAGCTCGGGGACTAGCGGGGGGGCTAGCACAGATACGCAGTATTTT. Translation gives CASSSGTSGGASTDTQYF.

This clonotype has a handful of counts. The chain joins TRBV20-1 to TRBJ2-4; 7 bases line up with TRBD2. Trimming at V came to 3 bases and at J to 6 bases, leaving 11 bases not matched to a gene. Germline values: CDR1 DFQATT, CDR2 SNEGSKA (reference sequence). The CDR3 loop spans 15 amino acids. The CDR3 sequence is CSASRPSGPLNIQYF. The CDR3 region has the DNA TGCAGTGCTAGCCGCCCTAGCGGACCTTTAAACATTCAGTACTTC.

This clonotype was recorded once. This chain connects TRBV6-5 to TRBJ2-1; D may correspond to TRBD1 or TRBD2 (5 bases each). The V gene's germline CDR1 is MNHEY and CDR2 SVGAGI. The CDR3 extends over 16 amino acids. Trimming removed 8 bases at V and 8 bases at J, with 25 bases between. CDR3 region: CASPPRGESFRDEQFF. The CDR3 DNA reads TGTGCCAGCCCCCCCCGAGGGGAGTCTTTTAGGGATGAGCAGTTCTTC.

This clonotype was observed a few times. This rearrangement joins TRBV24-1 to TRBJ2-6, with D maybe TRBD1 (5 bases). V was cut by 3 bases and J by 0 bases, with 8 bases left in between. Germline CDR1 is KGHDR and CDR2 is SFDVKD. The CDR3 totals 16 residues. CDR3 sequence reads: CATSDGALSGANVLTF. The CDR3 DNA reads as TGTGCCACCAGTGATGGGGCGCTCTCTGGGGCCAACGTCCTGACTTTC.

The table lists this clonotype with a count of one. The V gene is TRBV5-1, the J gene TRBJ1-4; D is possibly TRBD1 (5 bases). The CDR3 has 15 amino acids. Germline assignment: CDR1 SGHRS and CDR2 YFSETQ. Trimming stripped 0 bases from V and 8 bases from J, with 14 bases between. The CDR3 region has the DNA TGCGCCAGCAGCTTGGTGGGGGTAATCGGCGAAAAACTGTTTTTT. Translation gives CASSLVGVIGEKLFF.

The chain joins TRBV28 to TRBJ2-3; D not certain. The CDR3 is made up of 13 amino acids. Looked up from germline, CDR1 is MDHEN and CDR2 is SYDVKM. Between the trimmed V and J ends, which lost 7 bases and 4 bases, there was a span of 12 bases. CDR3 in amino acids: CASNSSPPDTQYF. CDR3 coding DNA: TGTGCCAGCAACTCCTCCCCCCCAGATACGCAGTATTTT.

This clonotype has more than one count but fewer than ten. The chain employs TRBV6-6 and TRBJ2-5; a possible D gene is TRBD2 (5 bases). Trimming pared 7 bases from V and 7 bases from J, leaving 10 bases between. The CDR3 runs to 11 residues. CDR1 MNHNY and CDR2 SVGAGI come from the germline V gene (reference sequence). The DNA of the CDR3 is TGTGCCAGCAATAGCGCAGCGACCCAGTACTTC. Amino acids: CASNSAATQYF.

This clonotype was recorded a few times. V usage is TRBV5-1 and J usage is TRBJ2-1; 9 positions match TRBD2. The ends lost 3 bases at V and 2 bases at J; junction bases unmatched: 6. Per the germline V gene, CDR1 is SGHRS and CDR2 is YFSETQ. The CDR3 loop spans 16 amino acids. The chain's CDR3 is CASSSQLAGTYNEQFF. The CDR3 bases are TGCGCCAGCAGCTCTCAACTAGCGGGTACCTACAATGAGCAGTTCTTC. The whole variable domain, filled in from reference TRBV5-1 and TRBJ2-1, reads KAGVTQTPRYLIKTRGQQVTLSCSPISGHRSVSWYQQTPGQGLQFLFEYFSETQRNKGNFPGRFSGRQFSNSRSEMNVSTLELGDSALYLCASSSQLAGTYNEQFFGPGTRLTVL.

DNA for the CDR3: TGCAGTGCATCACCCCACCGGACTAGTTATAACAATGAGCAGTTCTTC. It yields the protein CSASPHRTSYNNEQFF. The rearrangement links TRBV29-1 to TRBJ2-1; 7 bases map to TRBD2. Germline CDR1 SQVTM, CDR2 ANQGSEA. The CDR3 is 16 residues long.

Here the CDR3 reads CASSSGSRTDTQYF. CDR3 in DNA: TGTGCCAGCAGTTCCGGGAGTAGAACAGATACGCAGTATTTT. V gene TRBV27 combines with J gene TRBJ2-3; D may be TRBD2 (6 bases). CDR1 and CDR2 (germline): MNHEY, SMNVEV (reference sequence). There are 14 residues in the CDR3. With 4 bases removed from V and 3 bases from J, the gap between germline ends came to 11 bases.

There are many counts of this clonotype. The chain has TRBV12-3 or TRBV12-4 and TRBJ2-7, with a possible D match to TRBD2 (6 bases). This CDR3 comprises 12 residues. Trimming shortened V by 5 bases and J by 3 bases, and 8 bases separated the two germline ends. The CDR3, as DNA: TGTGCCAGCAGTCGGGAGTACTACGAGCAGTACTTC. It is translated as CASSREYYEQYF.

The chain combines TRBV6-5 with TRBJ2-3; 10 positions agree with TRBD2. Per germline, CDR1 MNHEY and CDR2 SVGAGI. The CDR3 runs to 17 residues. Trimming removed 0 bases from V and 5 bases from J; junction bases left unmatched: 8. CDR3 residues: CASSYSASGSRGDTQYF. The CDR3 region has the DNA TGTGCCAGCAGTTACTCCGCTAGCGGGAGTCGCGGAGATACGCAGTATTTT.